This entry describes one T cell receptor (beta chain). The antigen is not known. Repertoires were generated with immunoSEQ multiplex PCR, while TCRdb's copy carries only in-frame clones and drops some. The repertoire has 55,000 to 60,000 clones, roughly 54% of them found once; the top ten carry under 30%. Trimming shortened V by 4 bases and J by 11 bases, and 14 bases separated the two germline ends. Germline values: CDR1 MDHEN, CDR2 SYDVKM. The CDR3 has 12 residues. The data belong to a study of cytotoxic CD8 clonotypes in ibrutinib-treated CLL. Study-wide background: After a median of approximately 68 months, approximately 15 patients stayed remitted and approximately 12 progressed; responses had been partial in roughly 25 and complete in 2.

Study-level results: Treatment saw public clonotypes, which were uncommon, either contract or stay stable.

The V and J genes are TRBV28 and TRBJ1-1; tentatively, D is TRBD1 (5 bases). Here the sequenced sample was PBMCs, taken at disease progression, from a patient treated with ibrutinib. This sequence originates from a human donor with chronic lymphocytic leukemia. CDR3 sequence reads: CASSSGPGAAFF. Here the CDR3 DNA reads TGTGCCAGCAGTTCCGGCCCCGGGGCCGCTTTCTTT.